Below are 13 T cell receptor beta chains sequenced from a single sample in a study of blood T cell repertoires in COVID-19. Some clones are missing from TCRdb's copy, which holds only in-frame ones; the method was immunoSEQ multiplex PCR. The table shows 100,000 to 130,000 clones, with about 80% occurring only once. The sample consisted of peripheral blood. These receptors originate from a man between 70 and 80 years old with acute or convalescent COVID-19.

The CDR3 DNA reads TGTGCCAGCAGCTCCGACCGGGACAGGGGGCGACCAGGCTACGAGCAGTACTTC. Protein sequence: CASSSDRDRGRPGYEQYF. The V call is TRBV7-6, the J call TRBJ2-7, with 12 bases aligning to TRBD1. J gave up 3 bases and V 4 bases, and 13 bases lay outside the gene matches. The germline gives CDR1 SGHVS, CDR2 FNYEAQ. The length of the CDR3 is 18 residues.

This chain links TRBV29-1 with TRBJ1-4; D is perhaps TRBD1 (5 bases). Germline loops: CDR1 SQVTM, CDR2 ANQGSEA. Deletions cut 4 bases from V and 6 bases from J, with 9 bases between. This CDR3 comprises 12 residues. The CDR3 DNA is TGCAGCGTTGCGGGGGGAGATGAAAAACTGTTTTTT. Its translation: CSVAGGDEKLFF. Based on the CDR3 plus reference TRBV29-1 and TRBJ1-4, the full variable domain is SAVISQKPSRDICQRGTSLTIQCQVDSQVTMMFWYRQQPGQSLTLIATANQGSEATYESGFVIDKFPISRPNLTFSTLTVSNMSPEDSSIYLCSVAGGDEKLFFGSGTQLSVL.

Many counts were recorded for this clone. V gene TRBV18 combines with J gene TRBJ1-2, with unresolved D. Germline lookup yields CDR1 KGHSH and CDR2 LQKENI. The germline V and J ends were trimmed by 3 bases and 8 bases, with 13 bases remaining between them. This CDR3 region has 13 residues. The CDR3 here is CASSPSQDMGYTF. The CDR3 DNA follows: TGTGCCAGCTCACCGAGCCAAGATATGGGCTACACCTTC.

V and J are TRBV4-1 and TRBJ1-1, with D tentatively TRBD1 (6 bases). Germline assignment: CDR1 MGHRA and CDR2 YSYEKL. The CDR3 contains 15 residues. The V end was cut by 0 bases, the J end by 10 bases, with 18 bases between. The CDR3 region has the DNA TGCGCCAGCAGCCAAGATAGTAACAGGGCCTTTGGAGCTTTCTTT. This encodes CASSQDSNRAFGAFF.

V is TRBV7-2 and J is TRBJ2-7, with a possible D match to TRBD2 (6 bases). CDR3 length equals 14 residues. From germline, CDR1 is SGHTA and CDR2 FQGNSA. The ends were cut back, 6 bases at V and 0 bases at J, with 12 bases in the middle. This chain's CDR3 is CASSTGLGSYEQYF. In DNA, the CDR3 is TGTGCCAGCAGTACGGGACTGGGCTCCTACGAGCAGTACTTC.

The chain carries TRBV6-6 and TRBJ2-5; TRBD2 matches 8 bases. This CDR3 has 17 residues. In germline, CDR1 is MNHNY, CDR2 SVGAGI (reference sequence). The J segment lost 5 bases and the V segment lost 5 bases, leaving 16 bases of the junction unmatched. This CDR3 is CASSPRGIRGGVETQYF. CDR3 coding DNA: TGTGCCAGCAGTCCCCGCGGGATTCGGGGGGGTGTGGAGACCCAGTACTTC.

The chain joins TRBV4-3 to TRBJ1-2; no clear D. The CDR3 sequence is 13 residues long. V lost 4 bases, J lost 9 bases, and 15 bases lay in between. Germline V gene sequence: CDR1 LGHNA, CDR2 YSLEER. CDR3 bases: TGCGCCAGCAGCCGAGGACTTCCCGGGAGCTACACCTTC. This gives the protein CASSRGLPGSYTF.

The chain couples TRBV9 to TRBJ2-3; 7 bases match TRBD1. The ends lost 4 bases at V and 5 bases at J; junction bases unmatched: 7. CDR3 length: 14 amino acids. Looked up from germline, CDR1 is SGDLS and CDR2 is YYNGEE. The CDR3 DNA is TGTGCCAGCAGCTTCAGGGACAGCCGAGATACGCAGTATTTT. Protein: CASSFRDSRDTQYF. The full variable domain, its missing parts supplied by reference TRBV9 and TRBJ2-3, is DSGVTQTPKHLITATGQRVTLRCSPRSGDLSVYWYQQSLDQGLQFLIQYYNGEERAKGNILERFSAQQFPDLHSELNLSSLELGDSALYFCASSFRDSRDTQYFGPGTRLTVL.

The V and J genes are TRBV11-1 and TRBJ2-1; no definite D call. Germline CDR1 and CDR2: SGHAT and FQDESV (reference sequence). Deletions cut 8 bases from V and 0 bases from J, with 5 bases between. The CDR3 has 12 amino acids. CDR3 residues: CASERSYNEQFF. The CDR3 nucleotides are TGTGCCAGCGAGCGCTCCTACAATGAGCAGTTCTTC.

There are a few counts of this clone. V gene TRBV19 combines with J gene TRBJ1-2; the D gene is possibly TRBD1 (6 bases). This CDR3 comprises 14 residues. The V and J ends lost 4 bases and 6 bases respectively, with 15 bases between them. Germline lookup yields CDR1 LNHDA and CDR2 SQIVND (reference sequence). CDR3 protein: CASSTLQGSDGYTF. CDR3 sequence (DNA): TGTGCCAGTAGTACCTTACAGGGAAGCGATGGCTACACCTTC.

J is TRBJ1-1 and V is TRBV7-6, with D maybe TRBD1 (6 bases). Germline CDR1 SGHVS, CDR2 FNYEAQ. Trimming left V 4 bases short and J 3 bases short, with 9 bases between. This CDR3 has 13 amino acids. The DNA for the CDR3 is TGTGCCAGCAGCTCGGACAGCGACACTGAAGCTTTCTTT. As protein: CASSSDSDTEAFF.

The V and J genes are TRBV5-8 and TRBJ1-1; no clear D gene. V dropped 6 bases and J dropped 10 bases, with 16 bases sitting between them. CDR3 length: 12 amino acids. CDR1 and CDR2 (germline): SGHTS, YDEGEE. The DNA of the CDR3 is TGTGCCAGCACCCTGAACGGCAGAGGAGCTTTCTTT. Protein product: CASTLNGRGAFF.

V usage is TRBV25-1 and J usage is TRBJ1-1; TRBD1 might be the D (6 bases). The V end lost 3 bases, the J end lost 9 bases, and 17 bases lay between the germline ends. The length of the CDR3 is 14 residues. Germline V gives CDR1 MGHDK, CDR2 SYGVNS. DNA of the CDR3: TGTGCCAGCAGTGAGAAGGGGGACTATGTCAAAGCTTTCTTT. Protein sequence: CASSEKGDYVKAFF.